This T cell receptor beta chain appears in the sequencing data of a study of shared clonotypes between healthy human individuals. Note on this clone: The antigen is not known.

TCRdb's copy holds only in-frame clones and misses some; the assay was immunoSEQ multiplex PCR. The sample includes about 980,000 clones, roughly 72% of them seen just once. Findings and limits, study-wide: Naive CD4 clonotypes overlapped across a handful of donors at about 5.2%. Few donors limited the genetic and exposure-history diversity represented.

This CDR3 region has 14 residues. Unmatched junction bases numbered 1, after V lost 3 bases and J lost 8 bases. The germline CDR1 and CDR2 sequences are LNHDA and SQIVND (reference sequence). The sample was memory CD4+ T cells sorted from blood. This sample's subset: CD45RA-negative fraction. The chain uses TRBV19 and TRBJ1-6; 10 bases map to TRBD1. This TCR was recovered from a man between 18 and 29 years old in good health. The CDR3 loop reads CASSIGTGDSPLHF. Written as DNA, the CDR3 is TGTGCCAGTAGTATTGGGACAGGGGATTCACCCCTCCACTTT.